The 8 T cell receptor beta chains reported below all come from one sample, sequenced in a study of human T cells and chemical hapten exposure. Sample time point: pre-sensitization, week 0. Treatment reported: therapeutic diphenylcyclopropenone sensitization with weekly scalp DPC. A single record per CDR3 protein comes from TCRdb applying MiXCR to the RACE reads. The data show 250,000 or so distinct CDR3 sequences, approximately 7.5% seen once. The sequencing used whole blood, collected in connection with sensitization to the hapten diphenylcyclopropenone (DPC). The receptors come from a man younger than 35 with alopecia areata. Some clones in this sample may be carry-over from other donors' samples.

This chain connects TRBV7-2 to TRBJ2-7, with D perhaps TRBD2 (7 bases). Germline CDR1 and CDR2: SGHTA and FQGNSA. The ends were cut back, 5 bases at V and 5 bases at J, with 10 bases in the middle. The CDR3 is made up of 12 amino acids. The CDR3 sequence: CASSAGAHEQYV. In DNA form, the CDR3 reads TGTGCCAGCAGCGCGGGGGCCCACGAGCAGTACGTC.

This clonotype was counted between two and nine times. The chain combines TRBV20-1 with TRBJ2-3; TRBD2 is a possible D gene (7 bases). The CDR3 extends over 17 amino acids. V was cut by 4 bases and J by 2 bases, with 22 bases left in between. Germline loops: CDR1 DFQATT, CDR2 SNEGSKA (reference sequence). The CDR3 region is CSANPFSGGGDTDTQYF. In DNA form, the CDR3 reads TGCAGTGCTAACCCCTTTTCGGGCGGGGGCGACACAGATACGCAGTATTTT.

This chain uses TRBV5-1 with TRBJ1-1, with 8 bases identical to TRBD1. Germline CDR1 and CDR2: SGHRS and YFSETQ. The ends lost 3 bases at V and 4 bases at J; junction bases unmatched: 5. The CDR3 totals 14 residues. The CDR3, as DNA: TGCGCCAGCAGCTGGACAGGGTCGGGCACTGAAGCTTTCTTT. It is translated as CASSWTGSGTEAFF.

Points on this clonotype: The CDR3 end shows no conserved phenylalanine or tryptophan, and so a read error is likely. The chain is built from TRBV9 and TRBJ2-5; D might be TRBD1 (5 bases). The CDR3 has 12 residues. Germline-derived CDR1 and CDR2 are SGDLS and YYNGEE. Trimming shortened V by 3 bases and J by 5 bases, and 8 bases separated the two germline ends. CDR3 in amino acids: CASSGYRETQYY. In DNA, the CDR3 is TGTGCCAGCAGCGGATACAGGGAGACCCAGTACTAC.

V is TRBV7-2 and J is TRBJ2-5; 7 positions agree with TRBD1. Looked up from germline, CDR1 is SGHTA and CDR2 is FQGNSA. The CDR3 has 14 residues. J gave up 3 bases and V 5 bases, and 6 bases lay outside the gene matches. The CDR3, as DNA: TGTGCCAGCAGCCCGTCAACAGGGGAAGAGACCCAGTACTTC. Translation: CASSPSTGEETQYF.

This clonotype was picked up a small number of times. The chain uses TRBV3-1 and TRBJ2-7; D tentatively fits TRBD1 or TRBD2 (5 bases each). CDR3 size: 14 residues. V dropped 9 bases and J dropped 4 bases, with 19 bases sitting between them. Germline V gives CDR1 LGHDT, CDR2 YNNKEL (reference sequence). CDR3 sequence (DNA): TGTGCCAGTCGTCACTCCGGGACCTATTACGAGCAGTACTTC. Amino acids: CASRHSGTYYEQYF.

The genes are TRBV20-1 and TRBJ1-2; D is uncertain. The CDR3 runs to 13 residues. Germline lookup yields CDR1 DFQATT and CDR2 SNEGSKA (reference sequence). Trimming took off 5 bases at V and 4 bases at J, with 14 bases between the two ends. CDR3 residues: CSAEGGLGYGYTF. The CDR3 DNA sequence: TGCAGTGCTGAAGGAGGGTTAGGCTATGGCTACACCTTC.

The chain has TRBV6-2 or TRBV6-3 and TRBJ1-5, with 7 bases fitting TRBD1. Trimming removed 5 bases from V and 7 bases from J; junction bases left unmatched: 11. The germline V gene has CDR1 MNHEY and CDR2 SVGEGT. This CDR3 comprises 15 residues. Written as DNA, the CDR3 is TGTGCCAGCAGTGAAAGACAGGGATCGGGGCAGCCCCAGCATTTT. Translation gives CASSERQGSGQPQHF.